This T cell receptor (beta chain) is drawn from a study of blood T cells in healthy people across ages. Study-wide points: As age increased, TCR beta diversity per million T cells fell in a roughly linear fashion.

J gave up 4 bases and V 4 bases, and 4 bases lay outside the gene matches. This CDR3 region has 14 residues. Germline V gene sequence: CDR1 MNHNS, CDR2 SASEGT. A second PCR of 7 to 11 cycles used a sample-barcoded 5' primer and a J-beta primer mix. Per-sample output comprised a minimum of 2.5 million paired-end reads containing CDR3. A single record per CDR3 protein comes from TCRdb applying MiXCR to the 5' RACE reads. The sample consists of some 1.4 million distinct CDR3 sequences, 42% of them appearing once. On this clonotype: The antigen is not known.

The sequence was collected from a woman between 18 and 29 years old in good health. The rearrangement joins TRBV6-1 to TRBJ2-3, with 8 bases that match TRBD2. Sequenced sample: blood. DNA of the CDR3: TGTGCCAGCAGTGCGGGACTAGTTCCAGATACGCAGTATTTT. Translated: CASSAGLVPDTQYF.